These 2 T cell receptor beta chains were all obtained from the same sample, sequenced in a study of beta chain features in type 1 diabetes. Study results and limitations: Moderate but significant shortening of TCRB CDR3s was recorded in all four CD4+ subsets from Type 1 diabetes patients.

Since all of the isolated RNA was reverse transcribed, expressed TCRB transcripts were what got sequenced. Some clones are missing from TCRdb's copy, which holds only in-frame ones; the method was immunoSEQ multiplex PCR. Of about 280,000 clones in the sample, roughly 15% were seen once. No antigens are known for them. Sequenced: naive CD4+ T cells from blood. These receptor sequences come from a man aged 18 to 30 with type 1 diabetes.

This chain joins TRBV28 and TRBJ2-5, with no clear D. The J call may be incorrect, as the DNA end agrees better with TRBJ2-7. Germline values: CDR1 MDHEN, CDR2 SYDVKM. There are 11 residues in the CDR3. The chain's CDR3 is CASSKVYEQYF. The CDR3 nucleotides are TGTGCCAGCAGTAAAGTGTACGAGCAGTACTTC.

The chain employs TRBV7-2 and TRBJ2-3; 7 bases match TRBD2. This CDR3 region has 17 residues. V was clipped by 5 bases and J by 4 bases; unmatched bases: 15. Germline loops: CDR1 SGHTA, CDR2 FQGNSA. The CDR3 DNA is TGTGCCAGCAGCCTGAATGCGGGAGCCGCGGTACCAGATACGCAGTATTTT. It translates to CASSLNAGAAVPDTQYF.